These 18 T cell receptor beta chains originate from one sample sequenced in a study of a mutant IDH1 vaccine in newly diagnosed glioma. Specified time point: baseline, week 1 (first vaccination visit). Treatment given: pre-vaccination baseline after standard-of-care therapy. Libraries were prepared by immunoSEQ multiplex PCR; TCRdb keeps only in-frame clonotypes and omits some of them. Of about 54,000 clones in the sample, 65% to 85% were seen once. The source was PBMCs, collected from a glioma patient treated with radiotherapy, temozolomide or both. The receptors derive from a man younger than 30 with glioma.

V usage is TRBV18 and J usage is TRBJ1-2; no clear D gene. Per germline, CDR1 KGHSH and CDR2 LQKENI. CDR3 length equals 12 residues. Deletions cut 3 bases from V and 4 bases from J, with 6 bases between. In DNA, the CDR3 is TGTGCCAGCTCACCCGGAGGCTATGGCTACACCTTC. Protein sequence: CASSPGGYGYTF.

This chain uses TRBV5-1 with TRBJ2-7; a weak D match, TRBD2 (6 bases). This CDR3 has 13 amino acids. V dropped 4 bases and J dropped 3 bases, with 11 bases sitting between them. The germline CDR1 and CDR2 sequences are SGHRS and YFSETQ. CDR3 nucleotides: TGCGCCAGCAGCAAGACTAGGGGCTACGAGCAGTACTTC. It codes for CASSKTRGYEQYF.

V is TRBV7-6 and J is TRBJ2-2; 8 bases agree with TRBD2. CDR3 size: 15 residues. Germline V gene sequence: CDR1 SGHVS, CDR2 FNYEAQ. V lost 3 bases to trimming and J lost 2 bases; unmatched junction nucleotides: 2. The CDR3 DNA follows: TGTGCCAGCAGCTTGGGGACTAGAAACACCGGGGAGCTGTTTTTT. Translation gives CASSLGTRNTGELFF. The full variable domain, rest sourced from reference TRBV7-6 and TRBJ2-2, is GAGVSQSPRYKVTKRGQDVALRCDPISGHVSLYWYRQALGQGPEFLTYFNYEAQQDKSGLPNDRFSAERPEGSISTLTIQRTEQRDSAMYRCASSLGTRNTGELFFGEGSRLTVL.

The CDR3 here is CASQIPNSYNEQFF. The CDR3 coding sequence is TGTGCCAGCCAAATCCCGAACTCCTACAATGAGCAGTTCTTC. The gene calls are TRBV28 and TRBJ2-1; unclear D gene. The V and J ends lost 8 bases and 0 bases respectively, with 11 bases between them. The CDR3 runs to 14 residues. The germline V gene has CDR1 MDHEN and CDR2 SYDVKM.

The genes are TRBV10-3 and TRBJ2-3; 10 bases fit TRBD2. This CDR3 has 16 amino acids. From germline, CDR1 is ENHRY and CDR2 SYGVKD. V was clipped by 7 bases and J by 4 bases; unmatched bases: 11. CDR3 nucleotides: TGTGCCATCAAACCGATCCTAGCGGGAGCTGCAGATACGCAGTATTTT. Translated: CAIKPILAGAADTQYF.

The chain recombines TRBV6-5 with TRBJ2-5, with 7 nucleotides matching TRBD2. After removal of 0 bases from V and 6 bases from J, the junction contained 1 base not matched to a gene. Per germline, CDR1 MNHEY and CDR2 SVGAGI. The CDR3 loop spans 13 amino acids. The CDR3, as DNA: TGTGCCAGCAGTTACTCGCGGGGGAAGACCCAGTACTTC. It translates to CASSYSRGKTQYF.

The chain has TRBV18 and TRBJ1-4, with a weak D call TRBD1 (6 bases). The germline V gene has CDR1 KGHSH and CDR2 LQKENI. The V gene lost 3 bases and the J gene lost 8 bases, with 16 bases spanning the gap. The length of the CDR3 is 15 residues. The CDR3 nucleotides are TGTGCCAGCTCACCTCTACAGGGTTTGAAGGAAAAACTGTTTTTT. It encodes CASSPLQGLKEKLFF.

This clone occurred once. J is TRBJ2-7 and V is TRBV7-6, with D possibly TRBD1 on 6 matching bases. The length of the CDR3 is 15 residues. CDR1 is SGHVS and CDR2 is FNYEAQ in the germline V gene. Trimming took off 5 bases at V and 1 base at J, with 15 bases between the two ends. This CDR3 is CASSPYFGQSYEQYF. The CDR3 bases are TGTGCCAGCAGCCCCTATTTCGGACAGTCCTACGAGCAGTACTTC.

This clone was recorded a few times. CDR3 bases: TGTGCCAGCAGTTCGGGACAGTTCTATGGCTACACCTTC. The encoded protein is CASSSGQFYGYTF. The V call is TRBV28, the J call TRBJ1-2; 7 nucleotides line up with TRBD1. CDR3 size: 13 residues. Germline V lookup: CDR1 MDHEN, CDR2 SYDVKM. J gave up 4 bases and V 4 bases, and 3 bases lay outside the gene matches.

The chain joins TRBV6-1 to TRBJ1-5, with D uncertain. This CDR3 is 15 amino acids long. V lost 6 bases and J lost 0, with 12 bases in between. Germline CDR1 is MNHNS and CDR2 is SASEGT. CDR3 sequence: CASSPLRASNQPQHF. CDR3 bases: TGTGCCAGCAGCCCCCTCCGGGCTAGCAATCAGCCCCAGCATTTT.

The chain recombines TRBV5-6 with TRBJ2-1; no firm D call. CDR1 is SGHDT and CDR2 is YYEEEE in the germline V gene. V gave up 0 bases and J gave up 6 bases, with 1 base separating them. The CDR3 sequence is 11 residues long. CDR3 protein: CASSLGNEQFF. DNA for the CDR3: TGTGCCAGCAGCTTGGGCAATGAGCAGTTCTTC.

The chain uses TRBV9 and TRBJ1-5; the match to TRBD1 covers 7 bases. With V trimmed by 3 bases and J by 6 bases, 9 bases remained unmatched. Germline CDR1 reads SGDLS; CDR2 reads YYNGEE. The CDR3 is 15 residues long. The CDR3 here is CASSAEGGAGQPQHF. CDR3 DNA sequence: TGTGCCAGCAGCGCCGAAGGGGGCGCGGGTCAGCCCCAGCATTTT.

The rearrangement joins TRBV4-1 to TRBJ2-7; D perhaps matches TRBD1 (6 bases). Trimming stripped 3 bases from V and 0 bases from J, with 9 bases between. CDR1 is MGHRA and CDR2 is YSYEKL in the germline V gene. The CDR3 consists of 14 residues. The CDR3 DNA reads as TGCGCCAGCAGCCACCAGGGGAGCTCCTACGAGCAGTACTTC. Amino acid sequence: CASSHQGSSYEQYF.

The count of this clone is one. The chain links TRBV5-5 to TRBJ2-7; D is possibly TRBD1 (5 bases). The CDR3 is 15 residues long. V was pared by 0 bases and J by 0 bases, with 10 bases between. CDR1 SGHKS and CDR2 YYEKEE come from the germline V gene (reference sequence). This CDR3 is CASSLDDSPSYEQYF. The CDR3 region has the DNA TGTGCCAGCAGCTTGGACGACAGCCCCTCCTACGAGCAGTACTTC. The full variable domain, rest sourced from reference TRBV5-5 and TRBJ2-7, is DAGVTQSPTHLIKTRGQQVTLRCSPISGHKSVSWYQQVLGQGPQFIFQYYEKEERGRGNFPDRFSARQFPNYSSELNVNALLLGDSALYLCASSLDDSPSYEQYFGPGTRLTVT.

Relative to its sample, this clone is medium-sized. Other DNA sequences in the same sample also yield this CDR3. CDR3 protein: CSVEGYGYTF. CDR3 nucleotide sequence: TGCAGCGTTGAGGGCTATGGCTACACCTTC. The chain joins TRBV29-1 to TRBJ1-2, with D unresolved. This CDR3 has 10 residues. CDR1 and CDR2 from the germline V gene are SQVTM and ANQGSEA. Trimming stripped 3 bases from V and 4 bases from J, with 3 bases between.

The CDR3 here is CAWSGLAGSIEQYF. DNA for the CDR3: TGTGCCTGGAGTGGACTAGCCGGGAGTATCGAGCAGTACTTC. The rearrangement joins TRBV30 to TRBJ2-7, with 7 nucleotides matching TRBD2. The germline V gene encodes CDR1 GTSNPN and CDR2 SVGIG (reference sequence). The CDR3 spans 14 residues. V trimming: 1 base; J trimming: 6 bases; junction bases outside the gene matches: 9.

The chain couples TRBV7-9 to TRBJ2-7; a possible D gene is TRBD1 (6 bases). The CDR3 extends over 13 amino acids. CDR1 is SEHNR, CDR2 FQNEAQ, per germline (reference sequence). Trimming stripped 2 bases from V and 6 bases from J, with 11 bases between. In DNA, the CDR3 is TGTGCCAGCAGCTTACCGGGACAAGGCGAGCAGTACTTC. It codes for CASSLPGQGEQYF.

The chain employs TRBV5-4 and TRBJ2-2; the D is unclear. V lost 0 bases and J 2 bases, leaving 8 bases between the germline ends. CDR1 is SGHNT and CDR2 is YYREEE in the germline V gene (reference sequence). CDR3 size: 15 residues. The CDR3 nucleotides read TGTGCCAGCAGCTTGGCAGCCGTAAACACCGGGGAGCTGTTTTTT. Translated: CASSLAAVNTGELFF.